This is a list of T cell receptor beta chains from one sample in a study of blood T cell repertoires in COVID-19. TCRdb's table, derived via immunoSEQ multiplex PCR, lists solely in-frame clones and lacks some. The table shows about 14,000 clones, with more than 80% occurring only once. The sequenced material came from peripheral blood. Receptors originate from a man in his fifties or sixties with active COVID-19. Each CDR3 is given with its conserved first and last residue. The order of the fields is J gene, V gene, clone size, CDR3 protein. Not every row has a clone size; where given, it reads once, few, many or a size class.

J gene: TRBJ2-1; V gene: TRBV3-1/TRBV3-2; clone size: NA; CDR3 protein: CASSHPSRWREGWDEQFF
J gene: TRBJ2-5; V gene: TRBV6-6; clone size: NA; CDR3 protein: CASTQLDGGETQYF
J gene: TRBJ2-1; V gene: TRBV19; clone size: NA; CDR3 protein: CASSIGARGGRAVSKFF
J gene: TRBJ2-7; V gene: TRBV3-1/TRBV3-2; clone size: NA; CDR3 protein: CASSRASGPGLASYEQYF
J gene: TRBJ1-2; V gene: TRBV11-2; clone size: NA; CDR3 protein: CASSLETANYGYTF
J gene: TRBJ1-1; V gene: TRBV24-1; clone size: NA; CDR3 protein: CATSDRGNTEAFF
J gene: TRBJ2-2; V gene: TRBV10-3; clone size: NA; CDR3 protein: CAISPRGRGDTGELFF
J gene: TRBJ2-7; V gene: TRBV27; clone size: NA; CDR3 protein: CASSLSRGYEQYF
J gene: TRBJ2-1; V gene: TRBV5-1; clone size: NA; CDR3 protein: CASSLQVEYNEQFF
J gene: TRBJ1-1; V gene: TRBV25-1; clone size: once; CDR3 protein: CASSQTGRNTEAFF
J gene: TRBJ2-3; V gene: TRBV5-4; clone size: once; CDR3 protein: CASNLGLAGAVDTQYF